One and the same sample provided the 23 T cell receptor beta chains below, sequenced in a study of cytomegalovirus exposure and HLA in healthy donors. PCR involved 60 Vbeta and 13 Jbeta primers. Here immunoSEQ multiplex PCR was the method, and the copy in TCRdb shows in-frame clones only, minus some. The sample gives fewer than 85,000 clones, around 70% of which show up once; 11% is in the top ten. Sequenced sample: PBMCs. These receptors came from a middle-aged woman in good health and CMV-seropositive.

V gene TRBV6-6 combines with J gene TRBJ2-1; 7 bases align to TRBD1. Germline-derived CDR1 and CDR2 are MNHNY and SVGAGI (reference sequence). V lost 5 bases to trimming and J lost 2 bases; unmatched junction nucleotides: 6. This CDR3 is built from 15 residues. The CDR3 region has the DNA TGTGCCAGCAGTAGAGGGGGCGGTGCCTACAATGAGCAGTTCTTC. Translated, it gives CASSRGGGAYNEQFF.

The chain is built from TRBV5-1 and TRBJ1-6; TRBD1 matches 10 bases. Germline V gene sequence: CDR1 SGHRS, CDR2 YFSETQ. Germline trimming cut 5 bases from V and 12 bases from J; bases unmatched to any gene: 14. The CDR3 runs 16 residues. This chain's CDR3 is CASSSRETGGVGPLHF. The CDR3, as DNA: TGCGCCAGCAGTTCCCGCGAGACAGGGGGCGTTGGACCCCTCCACTTT.

The V gene is TRBV7-9, the J gene TRBJ2-1; 10 positions agree with TRBD1. Germline assignment: CDR1 SEHNR and CDR2 FQNEAQ (reference sequence). V shed 5 bases and J 6 bases; nucleotides not matched to a gene: 7. The CDR3 has 15 residues. CDR3 sequence: CASSGGQGKSNEQFF. Here the CDR3 DNA reads TGTGCCAGCAGCGGGGGACAGGGGAAATCCAATGAGCAGTTCTTC.

This clone was seen a handful of times. This chain links TRBV6-1 with TRBJ2-7; 11 bases line up with TRBD1. Germline lookup yields CDR1 MNHNS and CDR2 SASEGT. With V trimmed by 10 bases and J by 3 bases, 8 bases remained unmatched. The CDR3 sequence is 14 residues long. Here the CDR3 reads CATRGTGGNYEQYF. In DNA form, the CDR3 reads TGTGCCACCAGAGGGACAGGGGGAAACTACGAGCAGTACTTC.

The table lists this clone with a few counts. The chain carries TRBV2 and TRBJ1-1; tentatively, D is TRBD1 (5 bases). The CDR3 runs to 12 residues. V was shortened by 8 bases and J by 1 base, with 8 bases between the two germline ends. CDR1 is SNHLY, CDR2 FYNNEI, per germline. CDR3 region: CASRRANTEAFF. The CDR3 DNA sequence: TGTGCCAGCCGCAGGGCGAACACTGAAGCTTTCTTT.

A remark on this clone: In the same sample, other DNA sequences code for this CDR3. The CDR3 region has the DNA TGCAGCGTTGAAGGGACAGGGGGCTACGAGCAGTACTTC. This gives the protein CSVEGTGGYEQYF. The chain recombines TRBV29-1 with TRBJ2-7, with 10 bases lining up with TRBD1. From germline, CDR1 is SQVTM and CDR2 ANQGSEA. V lost 1 base and J lost 3; bases outside the gene matches: 0. This CDR3 comprises 13 residues.

The J gene is TRBJ1-1, the V gene TRBV10-1, with 8 bases fitting TRBD1. V was pared by 9 bases and J by 3 bases, with 12 bases of the junction left unmatched. CDR3 size: 15 residues. The germline CDR1 and CDR2 sequences are WNHNN and SYGVQD (reference sequence). CDR3 residues: CASLPDGTGHTEAFF. CDR3 coding DNA: TGCGCCAGTTTACCTGACGGGACAGGTCACACTGAAGCTTTCTTT.

There are a few counts of this clone. The chain links TRBV6-5 to TRBJ1-2, with no clear D. V was trimmed by 7 bases and J by 8 bases, leaving 20 bases between them. Germline CDR1 is MNHEY and CDR2 is SVGAGI. There are 14 residues in the CDR3. CDR3: CASTVMAGTEGYTF. The CDR3 DNA reads as TGTGCCAGCACGGTTATGGCAGGCACGGAAGGCTACACCTTC.

This clone appeared a few times. The CDR3 nucleotides read TGTGCCAGTATCGGGACTGTAGCGGGCACTGAAGCTTTCTTT. It is translated as CASIGTVAGTEAFF. The chain combines TRBV19 with TRBJ1-1, with a weak D call TRBD1 (5 bases). The germline gives CDR1 LNHDA, CDR2 SQIVND (reference sequence). The CDR3 sequence is 14 residues long. V was shortened by 7 bases and J by 4 bases, with 16 bases between the two germline ends.

The rearrangement links TRBV4-2 to TRBJ2-7, with D unclear. In germline, CDR1 is LGHNA, CDR2 YNFKEQ. The V gene lost 0 bases and the J gene lost 3 bases, with 6 bases spanning the gap. The CDR3 has 13 residues. CDR3 in amino acids: CASSQDPLYEQYF. The CDR3 coding sequence is TGTGCCAGCAGCCAAGACCCTCTCTACGAGCAGTACTTC.

The chain uses TRBV4-1 and TRBJ1-2; D remains unclear. The CDR3 consists of 17 residues. V lost 1 base and J lost 7, with 22 bases in between. Germline V lookup: CDR1 MGHRA, CDR2 YSYEKL. The CDR3 is CASSQGVWVGVSGGYTF. DNA of the CDR3: TGCGCCAGCAGCCAAGGGGTTTGGGTTGGTGTGTCAGGTGGCTACACCTTC.

This clone came up once. V and J are TRBV30 and TRBJ2-5; 8 bases are a match to TRBD2. The better agreement between TRBJ2-7 and the DNA end casts doubt on the J call. The CDR3 covers 14 residues. Germline V gene data show CDR1 as GTSNPN and CDR2 as SVGIG (reference sequence). The CDR3 region is CAWSVGGVSYEQYF. CDR3 nucleotides: TGTGCCTGGAGTGTCGGGGGGGTATCCTACGAGCAGTACTTC.

J is TRBJ2-5 and V is TRBV9; 11 nucleotides align to TRBD2. Germline-derived CDR1 and CDR2 are SGDLS and YYNGEE. The trim removed 7 bases at V and 5 bases at J, leaving 10 bases unmatched. This CDR3 region has 15 residues. CDR3 nucleotides: TGTGCCAGCGCGGGTAGCGGGGGGGTCGGGGAGACCCAGTACTTC. Translating gives CASAGSGGVGETQYF.

The genes are TRBV28 and TRBJ1-6, with 9 bases aligning to TRBD1. CDR1 and CDR2 (germline): MDHEN, SYDVKM. J lost 6 bases, V lost 6 bases, and 6 bases had no gene match. The CDR3 runs 15 residues. The CDR3 nucleotides read TGTGCCAGCAGATCCACGGGACAGGGTAATTCACCCCTCCACTTT. Translation gives CASRSTGQGNSPLHF.

This clone showed up many times. The genes are TRBV2 and TRBJ1-2; D possibly corresponds to TRBD1 (5 bases). Germline CDR1 and CDR2: SNHLY and FYNNEI. V lost 2 bases and J lost 4, with 8 bases in between. The CDR3 is 13 residues long. The CDR3 DNA follows: TGTGCCAGCAGTGAAAGGGGCCTCTATGGCTACACCTTC. Amino acids: CASSERGLYGYTF. Full variable domain (missing parts from reference TRBV2 and TRBJ1-2): EPEVTQTPSHQVTQMGQEVILRCVPISNHLYFYWYRQILGQKVEFLVSFYNNEISEKSEIFDDQFSVERPDGSNFTLKIRSTKLEDSAMYFCASSERGLYGYTFGSGTRLTVV.

CDR3 in DNA: TGTGCCAGCAGCGCAAGCTCAGCAGGCCACTACGAGCAGTACTTC. Translation: CASSASSAGHYEQYF. This chain joins TRBV7-9 and TRBJ2-7, with D hard to call. Germline CDR1 reads SEHNR; CDR2 reads FQNEAQ (reference sequence). The CDR3 consists of 15 residues. Trimming took off 5 bases at V and 3 bases at J, with 17 bases between the two ends.

V is TRBV7-9 and J is TRBJ1-1, with D tentatively TRBD1 (6 bases). Trimming removed 1 base from V and 4 bases from J, with 16 bases in between. The CDR3 loop spans 16 amino acids. CDR1 is SEHNR and CDR2 is FQNEAQ in the germline V gene (reference sequence). CDR3 region: CASSLGDTAPGTEAFF. CDR3 in DNA: TGTGCCAGCAGCTTAGGGGACACAGCTCCGGGCACTGAAGCTTTCTTT.

The genes are TRBV5-1 and TRBJ2-1, with TRBD1 identical over 11 bases. Unmatched junction bases numbered 10, after V lost 4 bases and J lost 7 bases. Germline CDR1 is SGHRS and CDR2 is YFSETQ. The CDR3 has 16 amino acids. In nucleotides, the CDR3 is TGCGCCAGCAGCCCGAGGACAGGGGGCCTGGTGAATGAGCAGTTCTTC. It yields the protein CASSPRTGGLVNEQFF. The full variable domain, in which reference TRBV5-1 and TRBJ2-1 provide the parts outside the CDR3, is KAGVTQTPRYLIKTRGQQVTLSCSPISGHRSVSWYQQTPGQGLQFLFEYFSETQRNKGNFPGRFSGRQFSNSRSEMNVSTLELGDSALYLCASSPRTGGLVNEQFFGPGTRLTVL.

This chain links TRBV28 with TRBJ1-2, with D perhaps TRBD1 (5 bases). Per the germline V gene, CDR1 is MDHEN and CDR2 is SYDVKM. V gave up 6 bases and J gave up 0 bases, with 14 bases separating them. This CDR3 has 15 amino acids. CDR3 in amino acids: CASSMGGTANYGYTF. CDR3 bases: TGTGCCAGCAGCATGGGGGGGACCGCTAACTATGGCTACACCTTC.

The chain recombines TRBV5-1 with TRBJ1-1; the match to TRBD1 covers 8 bases. Germline loops: CDR1 SGHRS, CDR2 YFSETQ. The length of the CDR3 is 16 residues. J gave up 0 bases and V 7 bases, and 11 bases lay outside the gene matches. The CDR3 spells CASSWTGSIMNTEAFF. DNA of the CDR3: TGCGCCAGCTCCTGGACAGGGTCCATCATGAACACTGAAGCTTTCTTT.

Concerning this clone itself: A single base is all that separates this from a far larger clone, so a read error is likely. Written as DNA, the CDR3 is TGTGCCAGCAGCCCCGAGGAGAGCCCAAGAGAGACCCAGTACTTC. Amino acid sequence: CASSPEESPRETQYF. The chain is built from TRBV4-2 and TRBJ2-5; no definite D call. In germline, CDR1 is LGHNA, CDR2 YNFKEQ. CDR3 length: 15 amino acids. The V end was cut by 4 bases, the J end by 4 bases, with 16 bases between.

The genes are TRBV5-1 and TRBJ2-3, with a possible D match to TRBD1 (6 bases). Trimming removed 3 bases at V and 0 bases at J, with 14 bases between. The CDR3 consists of 16 residues. Germline V gives CDR1 SGHRS, CDR2 YFSETQ. CDR3 loop: CASSSGQFSSTDTQYF. DNA for the CDR3: TGCGCCAGCAGCTCAGGACAGTTCTCTAGCACAGATACGCAGTATTTT.

The chain uses TRBV2 and TRBJ1-6; no firm D call. The CDR3 covers 12 residues. V lost 6 bases and J lost 7, with 7 bases in between. Germline loops: CDR1 SNHLY, CDR2 FYNNEI. The CDR3 reads CASRTENSPLHF. The DNA for the CDR3 is TGTGCCAGCAGAACAGAGAATTCACCCCTCCACTTT. Drawing the rest from reference TRBV2 and TRBJ1-6, the complete variable domain is EPEVTQTPSHQVTQMGQEVILRCVPISNHLYFYWYRQILGQKVEFLVSFYNNEISEKSEIFDDQFSVERPDGSNFTLKIRSTKLEDSAMYFCASRTENSPLHFGNGTRLTVT.